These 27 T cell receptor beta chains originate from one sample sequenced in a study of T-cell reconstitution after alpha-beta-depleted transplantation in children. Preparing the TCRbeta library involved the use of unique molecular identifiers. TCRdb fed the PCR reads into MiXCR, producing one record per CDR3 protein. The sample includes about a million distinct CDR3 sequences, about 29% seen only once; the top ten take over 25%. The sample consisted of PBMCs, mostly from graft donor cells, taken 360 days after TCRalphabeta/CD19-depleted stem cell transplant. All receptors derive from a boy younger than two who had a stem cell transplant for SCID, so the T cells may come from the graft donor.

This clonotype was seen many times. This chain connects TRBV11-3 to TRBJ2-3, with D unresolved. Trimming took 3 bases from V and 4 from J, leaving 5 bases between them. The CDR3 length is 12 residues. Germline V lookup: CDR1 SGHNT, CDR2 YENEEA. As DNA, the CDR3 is TGTGCCAGCAGCTTGTGGGCAGATACGCAGTATTTT. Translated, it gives CASSLWADTQYF.

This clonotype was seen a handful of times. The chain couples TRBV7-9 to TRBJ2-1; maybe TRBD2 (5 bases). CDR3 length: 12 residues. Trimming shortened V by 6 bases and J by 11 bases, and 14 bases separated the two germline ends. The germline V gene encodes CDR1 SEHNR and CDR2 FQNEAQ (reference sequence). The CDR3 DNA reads TGTGCCAGCAGGCAGGATCCGGGGAAGCAGTTCTTC. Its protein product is CASRQDPGKQFF.

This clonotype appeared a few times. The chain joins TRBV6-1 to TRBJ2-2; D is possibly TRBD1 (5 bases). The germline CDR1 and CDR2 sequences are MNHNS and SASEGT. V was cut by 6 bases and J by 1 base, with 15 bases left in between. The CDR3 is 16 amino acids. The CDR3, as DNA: TGTGCCAGCAGGGGGAAAGGGGCGTGGAACACCGGGGAGCTGTTTTTT. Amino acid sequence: CASRGKGAWNTGELFF.

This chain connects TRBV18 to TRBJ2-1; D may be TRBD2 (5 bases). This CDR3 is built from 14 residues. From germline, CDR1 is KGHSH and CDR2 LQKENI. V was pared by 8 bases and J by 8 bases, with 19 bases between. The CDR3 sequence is CASRHPGIRYEQFF. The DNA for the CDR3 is TGTGCCAGCCGACATCCCGGGATACGTTATGAGCAGTTCTTC.

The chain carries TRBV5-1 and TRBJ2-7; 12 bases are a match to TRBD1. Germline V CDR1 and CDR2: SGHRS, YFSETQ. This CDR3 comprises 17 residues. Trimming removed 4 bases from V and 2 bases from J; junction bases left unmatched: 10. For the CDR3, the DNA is TGCGCCAGCAGCATGGGGACAGGGGGCAGGCGTACCTACGAGCAGTACTTC. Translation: CASSMGTGGRRTYEQYF. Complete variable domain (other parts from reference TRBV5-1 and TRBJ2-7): KAGVTQTPRYLIKTRGQQVTLSCSPISGHRSVSWYQQTPGQGLQFLFEYFSETQRNKGNFPGRFSGRQFSNSRSEMNVSTLELGDSALYLCASSMGTGGRRTYEQYFGPGTRLTVT.

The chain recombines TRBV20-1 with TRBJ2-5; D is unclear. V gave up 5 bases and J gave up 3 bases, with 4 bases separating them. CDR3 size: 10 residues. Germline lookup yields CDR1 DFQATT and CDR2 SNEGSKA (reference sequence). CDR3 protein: CSALEETQYF. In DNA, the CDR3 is TGCAGTGCTTTAGAAGAGACCCAGTACTTC.

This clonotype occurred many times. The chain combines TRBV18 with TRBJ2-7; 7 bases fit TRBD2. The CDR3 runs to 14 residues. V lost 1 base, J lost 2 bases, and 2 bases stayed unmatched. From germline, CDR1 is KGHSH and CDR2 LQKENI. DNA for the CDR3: TGTGCCAGCTCACCACTGGCGGGGGCCTACGAGCAGTACTTC. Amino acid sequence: CASSPLAGAYEQYF.

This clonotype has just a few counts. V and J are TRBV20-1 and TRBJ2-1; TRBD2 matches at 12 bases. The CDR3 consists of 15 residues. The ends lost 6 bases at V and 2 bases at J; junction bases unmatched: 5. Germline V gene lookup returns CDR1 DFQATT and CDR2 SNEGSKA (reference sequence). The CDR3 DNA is TGCAGTGCAAAGACTAGCGGGGGCCCCTACAATGAGCAGTTCTTC. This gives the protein CSAKTSGGPYNEQFF.

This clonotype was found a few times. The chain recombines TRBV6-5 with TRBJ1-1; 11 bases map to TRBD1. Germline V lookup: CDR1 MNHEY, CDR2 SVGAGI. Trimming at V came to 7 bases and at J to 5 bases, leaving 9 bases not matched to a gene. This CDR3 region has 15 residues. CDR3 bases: TGTGCCAGCACCCGAGAGGGGACAGGGGGGACTGAAGCTTTCTTT. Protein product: CASTREGTGGTEAFF.

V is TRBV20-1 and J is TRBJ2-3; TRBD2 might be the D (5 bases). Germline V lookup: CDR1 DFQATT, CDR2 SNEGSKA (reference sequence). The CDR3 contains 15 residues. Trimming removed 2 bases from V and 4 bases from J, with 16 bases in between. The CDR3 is CSARHPSGWADTQYF. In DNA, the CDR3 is TGCAGTGCTAGACATCCAAGCGGCTGGGCAGATACGCAGTATTTT.

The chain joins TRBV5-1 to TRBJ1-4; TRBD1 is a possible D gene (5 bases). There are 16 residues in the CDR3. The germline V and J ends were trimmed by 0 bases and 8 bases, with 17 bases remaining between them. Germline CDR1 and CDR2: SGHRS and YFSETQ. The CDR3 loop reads CASSLGLQGVGEKLFF. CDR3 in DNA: TGCGCCAGCAGCTTGGGACTCCAGGGAGTCGGGGAAAAACTGTTTTTT.

In DNA, the CDR3 is TGTGCCAGCAGCCAAGATCTCGTCCGTTGGGGACAGGGGCCTTCGTTCGAAAACATTCAGTACTTC. Translated, it gives CASSQDLVRWGQGPSFENIQYF. J is TRBJ2-4 and V is TRBV4-2, with 10 bases fitting TRBD1. The CDR3 is 22 amino acids. Germline CDR1 and CDR2: LGHNA and YNFKEQ. With V trimmed by 0 bases and J by 5 bases, 22 bases remained unmatched.

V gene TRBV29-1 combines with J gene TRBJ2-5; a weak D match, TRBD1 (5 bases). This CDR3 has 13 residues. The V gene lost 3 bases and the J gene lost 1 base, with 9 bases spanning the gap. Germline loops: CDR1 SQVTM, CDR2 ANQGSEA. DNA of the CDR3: TGCAGCGTTGAGACAGAGAGCCAAGAGACCCAGTACTTC. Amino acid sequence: CSVETESQETQYF.

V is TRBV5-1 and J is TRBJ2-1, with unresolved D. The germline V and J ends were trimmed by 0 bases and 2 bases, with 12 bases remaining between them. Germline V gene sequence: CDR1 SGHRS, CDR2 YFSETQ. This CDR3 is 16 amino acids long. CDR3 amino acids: CASSLGGPSPYNEQFF. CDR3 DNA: TGCGCCAGCAGCTTGGGAGGACCCAGTCCCTACAATGAGCAGTTCTTC.

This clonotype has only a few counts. CDR3: CASSFGGVGPEQYF. In DNA form, the CDR3 reads TGTGCCAGCAGTTTTGGAGGGGTAGGACCCGAGCAGTACTTC. V is TRBV27 and J is TRBJ2-7, with D possibly matching TRBD2 (6 bases). V dropped 3 bases and J dropped 6 bases, with 15 bases sitting between them. This CDR3 comprises 14 residues. Germline CDR1 and CDR2: MNHEY and SMNVEV (reference sequence).

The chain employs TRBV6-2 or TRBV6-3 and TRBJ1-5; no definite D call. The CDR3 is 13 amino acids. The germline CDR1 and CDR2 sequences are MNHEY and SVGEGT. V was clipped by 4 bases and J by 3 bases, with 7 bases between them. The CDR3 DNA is TGTGCCAGCAGTTTCCGGGACAATCAGCCCCAGCATTTT. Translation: CASSFRDNQPQHF.

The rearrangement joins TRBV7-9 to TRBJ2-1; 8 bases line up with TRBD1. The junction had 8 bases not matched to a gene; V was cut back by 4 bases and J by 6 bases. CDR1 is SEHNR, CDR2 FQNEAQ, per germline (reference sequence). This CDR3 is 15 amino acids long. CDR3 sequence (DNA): TGTGCCAGCAGCTCACTCAGGGGGCGCGGCAATGAGCAGTTCTTC. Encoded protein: CASSSLRGRGNEQFF. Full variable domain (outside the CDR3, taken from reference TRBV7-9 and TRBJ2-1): DTGVSQNPRHKITKRGQNVTFRCDPISEHNRLYWYRQTLGQGPEFLTYFQNEAQLEKSRLLSDRFSAERPKGSFSTLEIQRTEQGDSAMYLCASSSLRGRGNEQFFGPGTRLTVL.

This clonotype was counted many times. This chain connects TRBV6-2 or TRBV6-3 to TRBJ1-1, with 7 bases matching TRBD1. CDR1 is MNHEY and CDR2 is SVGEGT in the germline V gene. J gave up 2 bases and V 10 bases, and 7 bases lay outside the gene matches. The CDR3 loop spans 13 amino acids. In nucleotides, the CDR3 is TGTGCCACTTCGAGGGGGCTCAACACTGAAGCTTTCTTT. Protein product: CATSRGLNTEAFF.

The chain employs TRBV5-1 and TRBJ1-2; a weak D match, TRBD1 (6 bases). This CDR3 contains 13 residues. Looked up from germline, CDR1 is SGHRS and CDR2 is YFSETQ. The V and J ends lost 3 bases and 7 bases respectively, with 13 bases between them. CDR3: CASSSAQGRGYTF. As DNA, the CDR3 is TGCGCCAGCAGCTCGGCACAGGGTCGTGGCTACACCTTC.

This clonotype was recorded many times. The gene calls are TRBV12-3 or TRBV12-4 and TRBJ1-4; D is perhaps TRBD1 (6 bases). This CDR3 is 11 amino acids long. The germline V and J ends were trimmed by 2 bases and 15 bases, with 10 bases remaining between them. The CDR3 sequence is CASSLRDTLFF. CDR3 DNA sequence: TGTGCCAGCAGTTTAAGGGACACCTTGTTTTTT.

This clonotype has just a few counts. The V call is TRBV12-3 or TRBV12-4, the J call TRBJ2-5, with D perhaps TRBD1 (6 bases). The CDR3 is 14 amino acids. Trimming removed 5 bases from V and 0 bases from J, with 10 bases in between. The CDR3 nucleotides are TGTGCCAGCAGTCCGGACAGACACCAAGAGACCCAGTACTTC. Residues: CASSPDRHQETQYF.

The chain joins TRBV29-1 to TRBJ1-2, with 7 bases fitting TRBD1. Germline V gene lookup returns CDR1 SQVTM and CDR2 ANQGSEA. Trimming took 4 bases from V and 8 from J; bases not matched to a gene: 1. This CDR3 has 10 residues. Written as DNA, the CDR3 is TGCAGCGTTGTACAGGGGGGCTACACCTTC. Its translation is CSVVQGGYTF. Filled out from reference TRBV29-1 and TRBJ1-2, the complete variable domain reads SAVISQKPSRDICQRGTSLTIQCQVDSQVTMMFWYRQQPGQSLTLIATANQGSEATYESGFVIDKFPISRPNLTFSTLTVSNMSPEDSSIYLCSVVQGGYTFGSGTRLTVV.

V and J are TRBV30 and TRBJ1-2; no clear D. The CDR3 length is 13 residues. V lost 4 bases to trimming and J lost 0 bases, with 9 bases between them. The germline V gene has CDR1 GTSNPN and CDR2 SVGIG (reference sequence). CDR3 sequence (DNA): TGTGCCTGGAAGAGGGTCGCTAACTATGGCTACACCTTC. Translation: CAWKRVANYGYTF.

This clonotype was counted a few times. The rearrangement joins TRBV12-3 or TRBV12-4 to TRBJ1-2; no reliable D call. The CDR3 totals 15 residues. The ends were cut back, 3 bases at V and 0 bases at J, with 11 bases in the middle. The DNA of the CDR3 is TGTGCCAGCAGTTTTATAATCCAAGCTAACTATGGCTACACCTTC. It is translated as CASSFIIQANYGYTF.

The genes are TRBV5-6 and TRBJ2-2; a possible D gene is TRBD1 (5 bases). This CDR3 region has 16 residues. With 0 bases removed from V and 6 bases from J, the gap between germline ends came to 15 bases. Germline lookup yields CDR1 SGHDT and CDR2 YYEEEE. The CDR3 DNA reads TGTGCCAGCAGCTTGGTTCAGGGTTTTGTCCCCGGGGAGCTGTTTTTT. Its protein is CASSLVQGFVPGELFF.

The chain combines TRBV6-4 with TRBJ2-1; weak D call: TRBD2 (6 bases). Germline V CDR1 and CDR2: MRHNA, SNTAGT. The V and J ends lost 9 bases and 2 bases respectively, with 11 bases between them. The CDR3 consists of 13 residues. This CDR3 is CARGTGAYNEQFF. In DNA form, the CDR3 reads TGTGCCAGAGGGACTGGAGCCTACAATGAGCAGTTCTTC.

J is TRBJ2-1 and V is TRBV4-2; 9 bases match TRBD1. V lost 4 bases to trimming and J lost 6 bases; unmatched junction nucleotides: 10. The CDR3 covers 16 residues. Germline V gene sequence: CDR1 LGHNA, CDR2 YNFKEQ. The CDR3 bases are TGTGCCAGCAGCCCGACGACCGGGACAGGGCCCAATGAGCAGTTCTTC. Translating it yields CASSPTTGTGPNEQFF.